Listed below are T cell receptor beta chains from one sample, sequenced in a study of T cells in Graves' hyperthyroidism and ophthalmopathy. TCRdb ran MiXCR on the multiplex PCR reads and lists one entry per CDR3 protein. The table lists around 350,000 distinct CDR3 sequences, about 15% of them singletons, with roughly a fifth in the top ten. The sequenced material came from blood. The source is a woman aged 55-70 years with Graves' ophthalmopathy. The CDR3 runs from the conserved cysteine through the conserved F or W. Not every row has a clone size; where given, it reads once, few, many or a size class.

j_call: TRBJ2-1; v_call: TRBV7-8; clone_size: many; cdr3_length: 12; cdr3_aa: CASSQEVYEQFF
j_call: TRBJ1-5; v_call: TRBV10-2; clone_size: many; cdr3_length: 14; cdr3_aa: CASSGGYSNQPQHF
j_call: TRBJ2-7; v_call: TRBV7-3; clone_size: few; cdr3_length: 14; cdr3_aa: CASSLARQDYEQYF
j_call: TRBJ2-3; v_call: TRBV12-3/TRBV12-4; clone_size: many; cdr3_length: 15; cdr3_aa: CASSSGTGDGDTQYF
j_call: TRBJ1-2; v_call: TRBV20-1; clone_size: NA; cdr3_length: 15; cdr3_aa: CSASSGTEASYGYTF
j_call: TRBJ1-3; v_call: TRBV24-1; clone_size: few; cdr3_length: 13; cdr3_aa: CATSERLGNTIYF
j_call: TRBJ2-2; v_call: TRBV5-1; clone_size: many; cdr3_length: 17; cdr3_aa: CASSPDGGVSGTGELFF
j_call: TRBJ2-7; v_call: TRBV3-1; clone_size: many; cdr3_length: 15; cdr3_aa: CASSQPTGTVEKQYF
j_call: TRBJ1-5; v_call: TRBV20-1; clone_size: NA; cdr3_length: 13; cdr3_aa: CSAMGTVNQPQHF
j_call: TRBJ2-1; v_call: TRBV30; clone_size: many; cdr3_length: 12; cdr3_aa: CAWSQGLADKFF
j_call: TRBJ1-5; v_call: TRBV11-2; clone_size: many; cdr3_length: 16; cdr3_aa: CASSLDSREADQPQHF
j_call: TRBJ2-5; v_call: TRBV19; clone_size: NA; cdr3_length: 15; cdr3_aa: CASSNPRQAQETQYF
j_call: TRBJ2-7; v_call: TRBV6-5; clone_size: many; cdr3_length: 15; cdr3_aa: CASSYERPPGGEQYF
j_call: TRBJ2-2; v_call: TRBV2; clone_size: few; cdr3_length: 13; cdr3_aa: CASIAPGGGELFF
j_call: TRBJ2-3; v_call: TRBV28; clone_size: NA; cdr3_length: 14; cdr3_aa: CASSFKLATDTQYF
j_call: TRBJ2-7; v_call: TRBV28; clone_size: many; cdr3_length: 13; cdr3_aa: CASHRRAGGEQYF